The 14 T cell receptor beta chains listed next were all sequenced from one sample in a study of early T cells in non-severe SARS-CoV-2 infection. TCRdb used MiXCR to reprocess the 5' RACE reads, holding one entry per CDR3 protein. The sample has around 80,000 distinct CDR3 sequences, around 13% seen once. The sample consisted of whole blood. All receptors come from an adult who was a healthcare worker with PCR-confirmed SARS-CoV-2 infection or an uninfected control (not recorded which).

Regarding this clonotype: This could be a read error, since a much larger clone is one nucleotide away. This chain links TRBV6-5 with TRBJ2-2; D perhaps matches TRBD1 (5 bases). The CDR3 has 15 residues. Germline CDR1 is MNHEY and CDR2 is SVGAGI. This chain's CDR3 is CTSTWTPRNTGELFF. The CDR3 coding sequence is TGTACCAGCACCTGGACACCGCGAAACACCGGGGAGCTGTTTTTT.

Ten or more counts support this clonotype. The chain uses TRBV12-3 or TRBV12-4 and TRBJ1-3; D may be TRBD1 (5 bases). This CDR3 region has 16 residues. Trimming cost V 3 bases and J 0 bases, with 12 bases left between them. The CDR3 DNA is TGTGCCAGCAGTTTTGCCGACAGAAGCTCTGGAAACACCATATATTTT. Amino acid sequence: CASSFADRSSGNTIYF.

This clonotype appeared many times. This sequence joins TRBV29-1 and TRBJ2-7; no reliable D call. The CDR3 is 13 amino acids. V was pared by 4 bases and J by 0 bases, with 10 bases between. Germline lookup yields CDR1 SQVTM and CDR2 ANQGSEA. The DNA of the CDR3 is TGCAGCGTTGTGAAGGGTCCCTCCTACGAGCAGTACTTC. Its translation: CSVVKGPSYEQYF.

This clonotype was picked up many times. The rearrangement uses TRBV12-3 or TRBV12-4 and TRBJ2-1, with 13 bases fitting TRBD2. The length of the CDR3 is 16 residues. The V and J ends lost 5 bases and 1 base, in that order; junction bases with no gene match: 2. The CDR3 DNA reads as TGTGCCAGCAGTAGACTAGCGGGAGGTTCCTACAATGAGCAGTTCTTC. Residues: CASSRLAGGSYNEQFF.

V usage is TRBV18 and J usage is TRBJ1-1; possibly TRBD1 for D (5 bases). The CDR3 has 14 amino acids. Deletions cut 4 bases from V and 4 bases from J, with 13 bases between. Germline V CDR1 and CDR2: KGHSH, LQKENI. The CDR3 sequence is CASSRERGATEAFF. In nucleotides, the CDR3 is TGTGCCAGCTCACGAGAACGCGGGGCCACTGAAGCTTTCTTT. Based on the CDR3 plus reference TRBV18 and TRBJ1-1, the full variable domain is NAGVMQNPRHLVRRRGQEARLRCSPMKGHSHVYWYRQLPEEGLKFMVYLQKENIIDESGMPKERFSAEFPKEGPSILRIQQVVRGDSAAYFCASSRERGATEAFFGQGTRLTVV.

The gene calls are TRBV19 and TRBJ2-7, with D unclear. In germline, CDR1 is LNHDA, CDR2 SQIVND (reference sequence). The V and J ends lost 3 bases and 3 bases respectively, with 9 bases between them. This CDR3 is 13 amino acids long. Here the CDR3 DNA reads TGTGCCAGTAGTATCAAGGAAGGCTACGAGCAGTACTTC. Protein product: CASSIKEGYEQYF.

This clonotype has ten or more counts. This sequence joins TRBV20-1 and TRBJ2-7; D unclear. CDR1 DFQATT and CDR2 SNEGSKA come from the germline V gene (reference sequence). V lost 5 bases and J lost 6, with 14 bases in between. The CDR3 consists of 12 residues. CDR3 region: CSALHPLREQYF. CDR3 in DNA: TGCAGTGCTTTACACCCCCTCCGCGAGCAGTACTTC.

This clonotype came up many times. The chain combines TRBV7-8 with TRBJ2-1, with D tentatively TRBD2 (7 bases). This CDR3 region has 14 residues. V gave up 5 bases and J gave up 6 bases, with 14 bases separating them. Germline-derived CDR1 and CDR2 are SGHVS and FQNEAQ. The CDR3 DNA is TGTGCCAGCAGCAGGGGGGGCGGGAGCAATGAGCAGTTCTTC. Its protein product is CASSRGGGSNEQFF.

The V call is TRBV9, the J call TRBJ2-7, with 10 bases matching TRBD1. From germline, CDR1 is SGDLS and CDR2 YYNGEE. This CDR3 is 14 amino acids long. Trimming cost V 4 bases and J 3 bases; bases outside gene matches: 4. CDR3 bases: TGTGCCAGCAGCCCCGGACAGGGGGGCTACGAGCAGTACTTC. This sequence encodes CASSPGQGGYEQYF.

This clonotype was detected ten times or more. The chain has TRBV6-5 and TRBJ1-5; 10 bases align to TRBD1. The V and J ends lost 7 bases and 4 bases, in that order; junction bases with no gene match: 7. The CDR3 spans 15 residues. Germline assignment: CDR1 MNHEY and CDR2 SVGAGI. The DNA for the CDR3 is TGTGCCAGCACCGCAGGACAGGGGGGAAATCAGCCCCAGCATTTT. Its translation is CASTAGQGGNQPQHF.

This clonotype was detected a few times. The genes are TRBV7-8 and TRBJ2-7; D is tentatively TRBD1 or TRBD2 (5 bases each). Germline CDR1 SGHVS, CDR2 FQNEAQ. The CDR3 is made up of 13 amino acids. Trimming removed 4 bases at V and 3 bases at J, with 10 bases between. For the CDR3, the DNA is TGTGCCAGCAGCTGGGACCGAAGCTACGAGCAGTACTTC. Residues: CASSWDRSYEQYF.

This rearrangement joins TRBV5-1 to TRBJ1-1; D perhaps matches TRBD1 (5 bases). CDR3 size: 17 residues. Germline V gene data show CDR1 as SGHRS and CDR2 as YFSETQ. V lost 5 bases and J lost 1, with 21 bases in between. The chain's CDR3 is CASRGHRGSEENTEAFF. CDR3 nucleotides: TGCGCCAGCAGAGGACATAGAGGGTCGGAAGAGAACACTGAAGCTTTCTTT.

The chain couples TRBV19 to TRBJ1-2, with TRBD1 identical over 9 bases. Losses at the gene ends were 5 bases for V and 4 bases for J; bases not matched to a gene: 14. This CDR3 comprises 17 residues. Looked up from germline, CDR1 is LNHDA and CDR2 is SQIVND (reference sequence). The CDR3 DNA reads TGTGCCAGTAGTGATCGACGGCCCATACAGGGGGCCTATGGCTACACCTTC. Amino acid sequence: CASSDRRPIQGAYGYTF.

The chain uses TRBV27 and TRBJ1-1; unclear D gene. Germline loops: CDR1 MNHEY, CDR2 SMNVEV (reference sequence). The CDR3 extends over 13 amino acids. The V gene lost 3 bases and the J gene lost 6 bases, with 11 bases spanning the gap. The CDR3 loop reads CASSFAVSAEAFF. For the CDR3, the DNA is TGTGCCAGCAGTTTCGCAGTATCGGCTGAAGCTTTCTTT.